One and the same sample provided the 7 T cell receptor beta chains below, sequenced in a study of blood T cell repertoires in COVID-19. Produced via immunoSEQ multiplex PCR; TCRdb's table is partial and in-frame only. The sample contains roughly 110,000 clones, roughly 88% of which appear only once. The source material was peripheral blood. The source of these receptors is a man between 45 and 60 years old with active or convalescent COVID-19.

V usage is TRBV6-2 or TRBV6-3 and J usage is TRBJ2-5; D is perhaps TRBD1 (6 bases). Germline V gene data show CDR1 as MNHEY and CDR2 as SVGEGT. The ends were cut back, 5 bases at V and 4 bases at J, with 17 bases in the middle. The CDR3 length is 15 residues. CDR3 sequence (DNA): TGTGCCAGCAGTCCAAGTAGCCCAGGGGTAGAGACCCAGTACTTC. Protein product: CASSPSSPGVETQYF.

In its sample, this clone was seen a few times. This rearrangement joins TRBV9 to TRBJ1-2; D is possibly TRBD1 (6 bases). The germline CDR1 and CDR2 sequences are SGDLS and YYNGEE. The CDR3 runs 13 residues. V shed 0 bases and J shed 8 bases, with 11 bases lying between them. The chain's CDR3 is CASSVAEGGGYTF. CDR3 bases: TGTGCCAGCAGCGTAGCAGAAGGGGGAGGCTACACCTTC.

The DNA of the CDR3 is TGTGCCAGCAGAAACCCGGGCAATGAGCAGTTCTTC. Translation: CASRNPGNEQFF. The chain has TRBV6-5 and TRBJ2-1, with unresolved D. V dropped 6 bases and J dropped 6 bases, with 9 bases sitting between them. Germline CDR1 MNHEY, CDR2 SVGAGI. The CDR3 extends over 12 amino acids.

The chain recombines TRBV11-2 with TRBJ1-1; D is possibly TRBD1 (6 bases). CDR1 and CDR2 (germline): SGHAT, FQNNGV. Trimming removed 5 bases at V and 6 bases at J, with 16 bases between. The CDR3 has 14 residues. As DNA, the CDR3 is TGTGCCAGCAGCCTAGGCGGGGGGCGGCCTGAAGCTTTCTTT. Translating it yields CASSLGGGRPEAFF.

In the case of this clone: A read error may account for a junction end that differs from germline. This rearrangement joins TRBV29-1 to TRBJ2-3; D is perhaps TRBD2 (6 bases). The CDR3 extends over 14 amino acids. CDR1 is SQVTM and CDR2 is ANQGSEA in the germline V gene. The CDR3: CSVEVTGATDTQYF. Written as DNA, the CDR3 is TGCAGCGTCGAAGTCACGGGAGCCACAGATACGCAGTATTTT.

The CDR3 sequence: CASSQDQWGGYGYTF. The CDR3 nucleotides are TGTGCCAGCAGCCAAGACCAGTGGGGCGGCTATGGCTACACCTTC. This chain joins TRBV14 and TRBJ1-2; a possible D gene is TRBD1 (5 bases). The CDR3 is 15 amino acids. From germline, CDR1 is SGHDN and CDR2 FVKESK. V lost 0 bases to trimming and J lost 4 bases, with 12 bases between them. The variable domain in full, completed from reference TRBV14 and TRBJ1-2, reads EAGVTQFPSHSVIEKGQTVTLRCDPISGHDNLYWYRRVMGKEIKFLLHFVKESKQDESGMPNNRFLAERTGGTYSTLKVQPAELEDSGVYFCASSQDQWGGYGYTFGSGTRLTVV.

The chain carries TRBV20-1 and TRBJ2-5; weak D call: TRBD2 (5 bases). Germline V gene lookup returns CDR1 DFQATT and CDR2 SNEGSKA (reference sequence). With 6 bases removed from V and 13 bases from J, the gap between germline ends came to 15 bases. This CDR3 is built from 10 residues. CDR3 DNA sequence: TGCAGTGCCAGCAAGCGGTTGCTGTACTTC. Protein: CSASKRLLYF.